This entry describes one T cell receptor (beta chain). This sample stems from a study of blood T cell repertoires in COVID-19. Across the study: Researchers got acute and convalescent COVID-19 samples from the United States, Italy and Spain. The analysed material was cDNA or gDNA that came from T cells, B-cell-depleted T cells, or PBMCs.

The CDR3 has 14 amino acids. Germline assignment: CDR1 KGHSH and CDR2 LQKENI. V shed 3 bases and J 4 bases; nucleotides not matched to a gene: 4. Original analysis: Estimation of nucleated cell counts relied on the amplification of reference gene primers. The protocol was immunoSEQ multiplex PCR, while the TCRdb copy is restricted to in-frame clones and leaves out a portion. Clonal size and the V and J genes are those of that table, whereas D and trimming came from the DNA. The sample includes some 98,000 clones, under 90% of them seen just once. The sequenced material came from peripheral blood. The rearrangement uses TRBV18 and TRBJ2-3; the match to TRBD2 covers 7 bases. This receptor was identified in a human donor in a cohort sampled during active COVID-19. The CDR3 reads CASSPQGGPDTQYF. The CDR3 DNA follows: TGTGCCAGCTCACCCCAGGGAGGGCCAGATACGCAGTATTTT.